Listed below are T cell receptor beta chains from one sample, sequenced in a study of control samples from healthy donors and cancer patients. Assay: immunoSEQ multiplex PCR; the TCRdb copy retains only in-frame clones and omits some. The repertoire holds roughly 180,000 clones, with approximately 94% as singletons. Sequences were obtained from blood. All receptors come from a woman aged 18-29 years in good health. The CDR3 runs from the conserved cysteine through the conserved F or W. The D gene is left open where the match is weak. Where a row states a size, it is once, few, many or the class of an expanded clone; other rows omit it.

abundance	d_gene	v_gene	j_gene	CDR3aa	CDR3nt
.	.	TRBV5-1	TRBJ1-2	CASSPDYGTYGYTF	TGCGCCAGCAGCCCGGACTATGGGACATATGGCTACACCTTC
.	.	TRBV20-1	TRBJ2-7	CSALQSYEQYF	TGCAGTGCTCTACAGTCGTACGAGCAGTACTTC
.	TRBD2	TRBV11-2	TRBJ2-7	CASSLIGLAGFYEQYF	TGTGCCAGCAGCTTAATTGGACTAGCGGGCTTCTACGAGCAGTACTTC
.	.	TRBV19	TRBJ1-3	CASSIGAVSGNTIYF	TGTGCCAGTAGTATAGGGGCAGTCTCTGGAAACACCATATATTTT
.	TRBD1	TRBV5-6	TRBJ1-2	CASSHDRVVGGYTF	TGTGCCAGCAGCCATGACAGGGTGGTTGGTGGCTACACCTTC
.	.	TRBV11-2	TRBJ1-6	CASSLVEVSPLHF	TGTGCCAGCAGCTTAGTGGAGGTTTCACCCCTCCACTTT
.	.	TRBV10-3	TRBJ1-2	CASAQDSNYGYTF	TGTGCCTCAGCCCAGGACAGCAACTATGGCTACACCTTC
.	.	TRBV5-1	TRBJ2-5	CASSLGDTQETQYF	TGCGCCAGCAGCTTGGGGGACACTCAAGAGACCCAGTACTTC
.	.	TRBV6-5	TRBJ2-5	CASSPPGGGETQYF	TGTGCCAGCAGTCCTCCGGGGGGCGGAGAGACCCAGTACTTC
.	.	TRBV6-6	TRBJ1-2	CASSPGTNYGYTF	TGTGCCAGCAGCCCCGGGACTAACTATGGCTACACCTTC
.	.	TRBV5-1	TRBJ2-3	CASSDPRGTDTQYF	TGCGCCAGCAGCGACCCGCGGGGCACAGATACGCAGTATTTT
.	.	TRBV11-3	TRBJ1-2	CASSYGSNGYTF	TGTGCCAGCAGCTATGGGTCAAATGGCTACACCTTC
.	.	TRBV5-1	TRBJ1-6	CASSLVGTTNSPLHF	TGCGCCAGCAGCTTGGTAGGGACAACTAATTCACCCCTCCACTTT
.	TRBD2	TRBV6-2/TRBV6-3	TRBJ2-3	CASSFGTSGVGTTDTQYF	TGTGCCAGCAGTTTTGGGACTAGCGGGGTTGGGACAACAGATACGCAGTATTTT
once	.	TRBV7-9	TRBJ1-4	CASSLAGADEKLFF	TGTGCCAGCAGCTTAGCGGGGGCAGATGAAAAACTGTTTTTT
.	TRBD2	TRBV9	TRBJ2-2	CASSVATSGRTGELFF	TGTGCCAGCAGCGTAGCTACTAGCGGTCGCACCGGGGAGCTGTTTTTT
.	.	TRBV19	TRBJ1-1	CASTPERWGTEAFF	TGTGCCAGTACCCCGGAAAGGTGGGGCACTGAAGCTTTCTTT